The 8 T cell receptor beta chains presented below share a single source sample, sequenced in a study of PD-L1 blockade in urothelial cancer. The time point is: pretreatment peripheral blood. Here immunoSEQ multiplex PCR was the method, and the copy in TCRdb shows in-frame clones only, minus some. The sample gives around 70,000 clones, 84% of which show up once; around a tenth is in the top ten. The sequencing used PBMCs, collected around atezolizumab (anti-PD-L1) treatment. The receptors shown here come from an older woman with urothelial cancer.

This clone was counted a few times. The V and J genes are TRBV13 and TRBJ1-1; TRBD1 might be the D (6 bases). V shed 3 bases and J shed 1 base, with 12 bases lying between them. Germline lookup yields CDR1 PRHDT and CDR2 FYEKMQ (reference sequence). This CDR3 is 15 amino acids long. CDR3 amino acids: CASSLGRTENTEAFF. The CDR3, as DNA: TGTGCCAGCAGCTTGGGCCGGACAGAGAACACTGAAGCTTTCTTT.

The gene calls are TRBV29-1 and TRBJ1-1, with D perhaps matching TRBD1 (6 bases). V lost 6 bases and J lost 2, with 13 bases in between. CDR1 and CDR2 from the germline V gene are SQVTM and ANQGSEA. The CDR3 runs 13 residues. CDR3 sequence reads: CSVERGGNTEAFF. The CDR3 DNA reads as TGCAGCGTAGAACGAGGGGGTAACACTGAAGCTTTCTTT.

In this sample, this clone turned up once. V is TRBV29-1 and J is TRBJ2-7, with D hard to call. Germline CDR1 SQVTM, CDR2 ANQGSEA. This CDR3 is built from 14 residues. The V end lost 7 bases, the J end lost 6 bases, and 22 bases lay between the germline ends. The CDR3 loop is CSASVAGLLGEQYF. Written as DNA, the CDR3 is TGCAGCGCCTCCGTGGCAGGCCTACTGGGCGAGCAGTACTTC.

The chain carries TRBV7-7 and TRBJ2-3; the D gene is possibly TRBD2 (7 bases). Between the trimmed V and J ends, which lost 5 bases and 6 bases, there was a span of 18 bases. CDR1 is SSHAT, CDR2 FNYEAQ, per germline (reference sequence). This CDR3 comprises 15 residues. The CDR3 protein is CASSPLGGGSDTQYF. CDR3 coding DNA: TGTGCCAGCAGCCCCTTAGGCGGGGGCTCTGATACGCAGTATTTT.

This sequence joins TRBV7-9 and TRBJ2-7, with D perhaps matching TRBD2 (7 bases). CDR1 and CDR2 (germline): SEHNR, FQNEAQ (reference sequence). Trimming removed 8 bases from V and 6 bases from J, with 14 bases in between. This CDR3 region has 12 residues. CDR3 amino acids: CASGGGSLEQYF. The CDR3 DNA reads TGTGCCAGCGGGGGCGGGAGTCTCGAGCAGTACTTC. Full variable domain (outside the CDR3, taken from reference TRBV7-9 and TRBJ2-7): DTGVSQNPRHKITKRGQNVTFRCDPISEHNRLYWYRQTLGQGPEFLTYFQNEAQLEKSRLLSDRFSAERPKGSFSTLEIQRTEQGDSAMYLCASGGGSLEQYFGPGTRLTVT.

The chain combines TRBV7-2 with TRBJ1-1, with 10 bases fitting TRBD1. CDR1 is SGHTA, CDR2 FQGNSA, per germline. V lost 3 bases to trimming and J lost 6 bases; unmatched junction nucleotides: 10. The CDR3 has 16 amino acids. The CDR3 sequence is CASSFQTGGRYAEAFF. The CDR3 region has the DNA TGTGCCAGCAGCTTTCAGACAGGGGGCCGATACGCTGAAGCTTTCTTT. The entire variable domain, with the rest obtained from reference TRBV7-2 and TRBJ1-1, is as follows: GAGVSQSPSNKVTEKGKDVELRCDPISGHTALYWYRQSLGQGLEFLIYFQGNSAPDKSGLPSDRFSAERTGGSVSTLTIQRTQQEDSAVYLCASSFQTGGRYAEAFFGQGTRLTVV.

The chain is built from TRBV2 and TRBJ1-2, with D uncertain. The V and J ends lost 6 bases and 5 bases respectively, with 13 bases between them. Germline CDR1 and CDR2: SNHLY and FYNNEI. This CDR3 comprises 13 residues. The CDR3, as DNA: TGTGCCAGCAGGACGGGGATTATTTATGGCTACACCTTC. It specifies CASRTGIIYGYTF.

The gene calls are TRBV13 and TRBJ2-7; D might be TRBD1 (5 bases). Per the germline V gene, CDR1 is PRHDT and CDR2 is FYEKMQ (reference sequence). The ends were cut back, 7 bases at V and 0 bases at J, with 7 bases in the middle. The CDR3 spans 12 residues. CDR3 amino acids: CASTDSSYEQYF. CDR3 DNA: TGTGCCAGCACCGACAGCTCCTACGAGCAGTACTTC.